This record looks at one T cell receptor (beta chain) sequence and its context. Antigen unknown. This record belongs to a study of OX40 agonist ivuxolimab in advanced cancers. Overall study context: The dose-escalation cohort had hepatocellular carcinoma, melanoma, renal cell or head and neck cancer. Mean age 60 years, range 23 to 79; about 81% male.

The CDR3 consists of 14 residues. V lost 0 bases and J 2 bases, leaving 6 bases between the germline ends. Germline V gives CDR1 SGHTS, CDR2 YDEGEE. Data came from immunoSEQ multiplex PCR; TCRdb stores just in-frame clones and leaves some out. Of over 65,000 clones in the sample, approximately 90% were seen once. Findings of the study overall: The study did not work out the antigen specificity of the expanded peripheral T cells.

The chain uses TRBV5-8 and TRBJ1-5, with a tentative D call TRBD1 (5 bases). The sequenced sample was CD4+ or CD8+ T cells sorted from blood, obtained in a trial of the OX40 agonist ivuxolimab. The clonotype comes from an adult with an advanced solid tumor such as melanoma, head and neck, liver or kidney cancer. The CDR3 DNA is TGTGCCAGCAGCTTGGGGGGGGGCAATCAGCCCCAGCATTTT. Its translation: CASSLGGGNQPQHF.